Following are 9 T cell receptor beta chains from one sample sequenced in a study of T cells in Graves' hyperthyroidism and ophthalmopathy. Template material for amplifying TCR beta CDR3 regions consisted of RNA transcripts. Using the HTBI primer set, a first-round RT-PCR was run on the TCR CDR3. TCRdb re-called the multiplex PCR reads with MiXCR, one entry per CDR3 protein. The sample shows some 500,000 distinct CDR3 sequences, roughly a sixth of them seen only once. The specimen was blood. All receptors come from a woman in her thirties with Graves' ophthalmopathy.

The CDR3 is CASSQKWGGYNEQFF. The CDR3 DNA is TGTGCCAGCAGCCAAAAGTGGGGGGGTTACAATGAGCAGTTCTTC. The V and J genes are TRBV14 and TRBJ2-1; 7 bases align to TRBD2. The CDR3 runs to 15 residues. CDR1 is SGHDN and CDR2 is FVKESK in the germline V gene. With V trimmed by 2 bases and J by 4 bases, 5 bases remained unmatched.

This clonotype was seen repeatedly, ten times or more. The chain's CDR3 is CASSDRTGETDTQYF. CDR3 coding DNA: TGTGCCAGCAGTGATCGGACAGGGGAAACAGATACGCAGTATTTT. The J gene is TRBJ2-3, the V gene TRBV2, with 9 positions matching TRBD1. Germline-derived CDR1 and CDR2 are SNHLY and FYNNEI. The V gene end was trimmed by 3 bases and the J gene end by 3 bases; junction bases not matched to a gene: 4. The CDR3 is made up of 15 amino acids.

In its sample, this clonotype was seen many times. The chain couples TRBV2 to TRBJ2-1; the D call may be TRBD1 or TRBD2 (5 bases each). This CDR3 contains 14 residues. Germline V CDR1 and CDR2: SNHLY, FYNNEI. The ends were cut back, 3 bases at V and 4 bases at J, with 10 bases in the middle. CDR3 sequence: CASSEGPKYNEQFF. The CDR3 DNA reads as TGTGCCAGCAGTGAGGGACCGAAGTACAATGAGCAGTTCTTC. Filled out from reference TRBV2 and TRBJ2-1, the complete variable domain reads EPEVTQTPSHQVTQMGQEVILRCVPISNHLYFYWYRQILGQKVEFLVSFYNNEISEKSEIFDDQFSVERPDGSNFTLKIRSTKLEDSAMYFCASSEGPKYNEQFFGPGTRLTVL.

For this clonotype: A far larger clone is just one base off, so this is likely a read error. This chain links TRBV20-1 with TRBJ2-7; 7 bases fit TRBD2. The CDR3 contains 12 residues. Germline V gene sequence: CDR1 DFQATT, CDR2 SNEGSKA (reference sequence). V dropped 3 bases and J dropped 3; count of bases not matched to a gene: 2. In nucleotides, the CDR3 is TGCAGTGCTAGCGCGGGAGTCTACGAGCAGTACTTC. It is translated as CSASAGVYEQYF.

Ten or more counts support this clonotype. V usage is TRBV11-2 and J usage is TRBJ1-1; D ambiguous. Germline V lookup: CDR1 SGHAT, CDR2 FQNNGV. The CDR3 covers 15 residues. V lost 2 bases and J 0 bases, leaving 10 bases between the germline ends. CDR3 in amino acids: CASSLSPVMNTEAFF. Here the CDR3 DNA reads TGTGCCAGCAGCTTATCTCCGGTCATGAACACTGAAGCTTTCTTT.

Remarks on this clonotype: A much larger clone differs by one base, so this may be a read error. V usage is TRBV6-2 or TRBV6-3 and J usage is TRBJ2-1; D call uncertain. This CDR3 contains 11 residues. Germline V gives CDR1 MNHEY, CDR2 SVGEGT. In nucleotides, the CDR3 is TGTGTCAGCAAGTACGCGGATGAGCAGTTCTTC. This sequence encodes CVSKYADEQFF.

The rearrangement uses TRBV20-1 and TRBJ1-1, with D tentatively TRBD1 (5 bases). Trimming took off 0 bases at V and 10 bases at J, with 18 bases between the two ends. The CDR3 is 14 amino acids. In germline, CDR1 is DFQATT, CDR2 SNEGSKA (reference sequence). CDR3 DNA sequence: TGCAGTGCTAGAGATCGCGGGCAGGTGGGGGTAGCTTTCTTT. Encoded protein: CSARDRGQVGVAFF.

The chain uses TRBV7-3 and TRBJ1-2; D gene unclear. From germline, CDR1 is SGHTA and CDR2 FQGTGA. The CDR3 has 14 amino acids. V was trimmed by 6 bases and J by 1 base, leaving 12 bases between them. Written as DNA, the CDR3 is TGTGCCAGCAGTCCCGGGGATTATAACTATGGCTACACCTTC. Translation gives CASSPGDYNYGYTF. The whole variable domain, filled in from reference TRBV7-3 and TRBJ1-2, reads GAGVSQTPSNKVTEKGKYVELRCDPISGHTALYWYRQSLGQGPEFLIYFQGTGAADDSGLPNDRFFAVRPEGSVSTLKIQRTERGDSAVYLCASSPGDYNYGYTFGSGTRLTVV.

This clonotype has ten or more counts. This chain links TRBV12-3 or TRBV12-4 with TRBJ1-5; TRBD1 matches at 10 bases. V lost 5 bases and J lost 2; bases outside the gene matches: 9. This CDR3 contains 17 residues. CDR3 residues: CASSPGTGVRGNQPQHF. The CDR3 DNA reads as TGTGCCAGCAGTCCCGGGACAGGGGTCAGAGGCAATCAGCCCCAGCATTTT.